Listed below are T cell receptor beta chains from one sample, sequenced in a study of blood T cell repertoires in COVID-19. Clones were read by immunoSEQ multiplex PCR, and TCRdb kept only the in-frame ones, dropping some. The table records 73,000 or so clones, about 90% of them present only once. Input material: peripheral blood. All receptors come from a human donor with active COVID-19. The donor label of this sample is uncertain. Both conserved end residues are part of each CDR3. A D gene is named only where the DNA matches it firmly. Only some rows state a clone size, as once, few, many or a class for expanded clones.

V	size	J	D	DNA	CDR3
TRBV6-2/TRBV6-3	-	TRBJ1-2	TRBD1	TGTGCCAGCAGTTCCTCCAGAGGGGGCGGCTACACCTTC	CASSSSRGGGYTF
TRBV28	-	TRBJ1-1	-	TGTGCCAGCAGCCCGTGGGGGAGGGATGTGACTGAAGCTTTCTTT	CASSPWGRDVTEAFF
TRBV19	-	TRBJ2-1	-	TGTGCCAGTAGTATCCCCCGATATACAGGGCAGTTCTTC	CASSIPRYTGQFF
TRBV11-3	once	TRBJ2-7	-	TGTGCCAGCAGCCTGCCGAGGACTTCCTTCGAGCAGTACTTC	CASSLPRTSFEQYF
TRBV7-2	-	TRBJ1-3	-	TGTGCCAGCAGCCCCTCAGGGGTGAAGGGAAACACCATATATTTT	CASSPSGVKGNTIYF
TRBV28	-	TRBJ2-7	-	TGTGCCAGCAGTCAGTCACTACTCGATCGAATGACTAACTTC	CASSQSLLDRMTNF
TRBV19	-	TRBJ1-2	-	TGTGCCAGTAGTATAGGGGCCCAATCCCCTGGCTACACCTTC	CASSIGAQSPGYTF
TRBV14	-	TRBJ2-1	TRBD2	TGTGCCAGCAGCCAAACTAGCGGCTCCTACAATGAGCAGTTCTTC	CASSQTSGSYNEQFF
TRBV7-7	-	TRBJ2-3	-	TGTGCCAGCAGCCCCGGGACATCAGGCTCCACAGATACGCAGTATTTT	CASSPGTSGSTDTQYF
TRBV11-3	-	TRBJ2-7	-	TGTGCCAGCAGCACTCCAGACCAGGGCGAGGCCTACGAGCAGTACTTC	CASSTPDQGEAYEQYF
TRBV13	-	TRBJ2-7	TRBD1	TGTGCCAGCAGCTTACGGGACAGGGTTTCCGAGCAGTACTTC	CASSLRDRVSEQYF
TRBV7-2	-	TRBJ1-6	TRBD1	TGTGCCAGCAGCTTAGTAGCAGGGGGTTATTCACCCCTCCACTTT	CASSLVAGGYSPLHF
TRBV27	-	TRBJ2-5	-	TGTGCCAGCGCTGCCGATTGGACAGTCCAAGAGACCCAGTACTTC	CASAADWTVQETQYF
TRBV5-4	-	TRBJ2-7	-	TGTGCCAGCAGTCTTCGTGAGCCGGGAAACGAGCAGTACTTC	CASSLREPGNEQYF
TRBV9	once	TRBJ2-1	TRBD1	TGTGCCAGCTCCCCGGGACAGGGGCGATATGAGCAGTTCTTC	CASSPGQGRYEQFF
TRBV19	-	TRBJ2-3	-	TGTGCCAGTAGTCGCACGAGTACTATCTCCACAGATACGCAGTATTTT	CASSRTSTISTDTQYF
TRBV6-2/TRBV6-3	once	TRBJ2-7	-	TGTGCCAGCAGTATGGGGCCCAGGACCTACGAGCAGTACTTC	CASSMGPRTYEQYF
TRBV10-1	-	TRBJ2-3	-	TGCGCCAGCAGTGAGGACAGGCAAAGCACAGATACGCAGTATTTT	CASSEDRQSTDTQYF
TRBV27	-	TRBJ2-7	-	TGTGCCAGCAGTTTAATATTCGGCCAGGGTTTCTACGAGCAGTACTTC	CASSLIFGQGFYEQYF
TRBV6-5	-	TRBJ1-3	TRBD1	TGTGCCAGCAGTTACGGCAGGGGGCAAGTCGGAAACACCATATATTTT	CASSYGRGQVGNTIYF
TRBV24-1	-	TRBJ2-2	-	TGTGCCACCAGTGATTTCTCCGGGGACACCGGGGAGCTGTTTTTT	CATSDFSGDTGELFF
TRBV6-2/TRBV6-3	-	TRBJ2-7	TRBD2	TGTGCCAGCAGCCCTAGGGCGTTCGCGGGAGGTGGCCACGAGCAGTACTTC	CASSPRAFAGGGHEQYF
TRBV27	-	TRBJ1-6	-	TGTGCCAGCAGTTTAGGCGTGGGGAGGATTGGTTGGGCCCTCCACTTT	CASSLGVGRIGWALHF
TRBV9	-	TRBJ2-7	-	TGTGCCAGCAGCGTAGCGGGTGGTAACCCCTACGAGCAGTACTTC	CASSVAGGNPYEQYF
TRBV3-1/TRBV3-2	-	TRBJ2-3	TRBD1	TGTGCCAGCAGCTACGGACAGGGGGCAGATACGCAGTATTTT	CASSYGQGADTQYF
TRBV19	-	TRBJ1-1	TRBD1	TGTGCCAGTAGTATGGACAGGGGGAACACTGAAGCTTTCTTT	CASSMDRGNTEAFF
TRBV6-4	-	TRBJ2-1	TRBD2	TGTGCCAGCAGTGAGGGACTAGCGGGAGGGAATGAGCAGTTCTTC	CASSEGLAGGNEQFF
TRBV7-2	few	TRBJ2-2	TRBD2	TGTGCCAGCAGCTTAAACCCAGCGGGAGAACGCTACACCGGGGAGCTGTTTTTT	CASSLNPAGERYTGELFF
TRBV5-8	-	TRBJ2-3	-	TGTGCCAGCCCTAGATGGCCGACGTACACAGATACGCAGTATTTT	CASPRWPTYTDTQYF
TRBV10-1	-	TRBJ2-7	-	TGCGCCAGCAGTGGAGGAGACTCACTAAGCTCCTACGAGCAGTACTTC	CASSGGDSLSSYEQYF
TRBV30	-	TRBJ2-7	TRBD1	TGTGCCTGGAGTGTAACAGGGGGTAACGAGCAGTACTTC	CAWSVTGGNEQYF
TRBV30	-	TRBJ1-4	-	TGTGCCTGGAGTGTTGAACGGAATGAAAAACTGTTTTTT	CAWSVERNEKLFF
TRBV28	-	TRBJ1-4	-	TGTGCCAGCCAAGCCCCACAGGGCCAATATGAAAAACTGTTTTTT	CASQAPQGQYEKLFF
TRBV7-9	-	TRBJ1-1	-	TGTGCCAGCAGCTTACAAGCGAACACTGAAGCTTTCTTT	CASSLQANTEAFF
TRBV3-1/TRBV3-2	-	TRBJ1-2	TRBD1	TGTGCCAGCAGCAGACAGGGAGACTATGGCTACACCTTC	CASSRQGDYGYTF
TRBV6-2/TRBV6-3	-	TRBJ2-3	-	TGTGCCAGCAGTAGTAGCGACGCAGATACGCAGTATTTT	CASSSSDADTQYF
TRBV2	-	TRBJ2-7	TRBD1	TGTGCCAGCAGTTCTACTACAGGGGCCTTGGAGCAGTACTTC	CASSSTTGALEQYF
TRBV7-7	-	TRBJ2-2	TRBD2	TGTGCCAGCAGCTCACTAGCGTCGAACACCGGGGAGCTGTTTTTT	CASSSLASNTGELFF
TRBV6-2/TRBV6-3	-	TRBJ2-5	-	TGTGCCAGCAGTTACGTCGGTCTAGCGAAGGAGACCCAGTACTTC	CASSYVGLAKETQYF
TRBV30	-	TRBJ1-1	-	TGTGCCTGGAGGGCCCCGGGGATGAACACTGAAGCTTTCTTT	CAWRAPGMNTEAFF
TRBV24-1	-	TRBJ2-2	-	TGTGCCACCAGTGAACTGCGGGACAGCACCACCGGGGAGCTGTTTTTT	CATSELRDSTTGELFF
TRBV7-9	-	TRBJ2-4	TRBD1	TGTGCCAGCAGTCAAAGACAGGGTCCCAAAAACATTCAGTACTTC	CASSQRQGPKNIQYF
TRBV19	-	TRBJ1-1	-	TGTGCCAGTAGTATAGATCGGAGCACTGAAGCTTTCTTT	CASSIDRSTEAFF
TRBV5-1	-	TRBJ2-1	TRBD2	TGCGCCAGCAGGCTCCGGGAGGGGTCCTACAATGAGCAGTTCTTC	CASRLREGSYNEQFF
TRBV10-2	-	TRBJ1-2	-	TGCGCCAGCAGTGAGACCGGGGGAGGTGGCTACACCTTC	CASSETGGGGYTF
TRBV18	medium-sized	TRBJ1-6	TRBD1	TGTGCCAGCTCTCCGACAGGGGGGGATTCACCCCTCCACTTT	CASSPTGGDSPLHF
TRBV4-3	-	TRBJ2-3	-	TGCGCCAGCAGCCAAGACGGGCTAGCGATTGCAGATACGCAGTATTTT	CASSQDGLAIADTQYF
TRBV27	-	TRBJ1-1	-	TGTGCCAGCTCTCGAAGACAGACCTTTGAAGCTTTCTTT	CASSRRQTFEAFF
TRBV24-1	-	TRBJ2-5	TRBD2	TGTGCCACCAGTGTCTTAACGGGAGGGCTCGGCGAGACCCAGTACTTC	CATSVLTGGLGETQYF
TRBV2	-	TRBJ1-1	-	TGTGCCAGCAGGGGCTGGGAGGGCACTGAAGCTTTCTTT	CASRGWEGTEAFF
TRBV2	-	TRBJ2-7	-	TGTGCCAGCAGTGAACAGGCAGGGTACGAGCAGTACTTC	CASSEQAGYEQYF
TRBV12-3/TRBV12-4	-	TRBJ2-3	-	TGTGCCAGCAGGCGCCAAGATACGCAGTATTTT	CASRRQDTQYF
TRBV13	-	TRBJ2-1	-	TGTGCCAGCAGCCCTCGGACTCATTCCACTGAGCAGTTCTTC	CASSPRTHSTEQFF
TRBV28	once	TRBJ2-3	-	TGTGCCAGCAGTTTGACTACAGATACGCAGTATTTT	CASSLTTDTQYF